Below, one T cell receptor (beta chain) is given with its context. It has no known antigen specificity. Base qualities are not at hand, and no much larger clone is one base apart. TCR beta CDR3 regions were sequenced from DNA using the immunoSEQ Assay. Concerning the study's data processing: To compute T cell density, TCR beta template counts were normalized to usable DNA, which was estimated by amplifying housekeeping genes. The preseqR package was used to estimate richness by extrapolating to 400,000 templates for PBMC samples and to 120,000 templates for tissue samples. Clonality was defined by subtracting Pielou's evenness from one. Differential abundance testing on productive amino-acid clonotypes, with a minimum total count of 5 and an alpha of 0.1, was used to identify tissue-enriched TCRs. The Jaccard Index and the Morisita Overlap Index were used to measure how much the repertoires overlapped between compartments. GLIPH clustered TCR beta CDR3s with public tetramer-defined viral CDR3s; viral motifs required at least three viral sequences plus V-gene enrichment. The source is immuneACCESS, and TCRdb retained only in-frame sequences with V and J called. Part of the clones is not carried over; for the studies checked, unresolved V genes explain less than half of this, and the remainder is unexplained. From that table come the V and J calls and clone size; the DNA was used to work out D and trimming. This sample is represented by fewer than 25,000 clones; about 90% of them were singletons. The ten largest clones take up roughly 2.6% of the sample.

The germline V gene provides CDR1 MDHEN and CDR2 SYDVKM. From its cysteine to its phenylalanine, the CDR3 spans 15 amino acids. The entry retains the CDR3 DNA only, 45 bases that are in frame from base 1. The trim is 6 bases for V and 1 base for J, with a gap of 15 bases between the germline ends. At diagnosis, peripheral blood, uninvolved tumor-adjacent lung and tumor were collected and were preserved as a mix of fresh-frozen and FFPE material. For TCR repertoire profiling, the blood samples were analyzed as peripheral blood mononuclear cells. The data are from a study of T cells in localized non-small cell lung cancer (dated by TCRdb to 2020 to 2021). For the wider study: T cell repertoires of 200 to 250 early-stage NSCLC patients were analyzed, with tumors being compared against uninvolved tumor-adjacent lungs. All 250 or so NSCLC patients in the cohort were treatment-naive and had localized lung tumors that were resected. A mean age of approximately 66 years was recorded for the NSCLC patients, of whom roughly 130 were male and over 100 were female.

The research as a whole found: Because multi-region tumor sequencing was not performed, intratumor heterogeneity could not be ruled out. Uninvolved tumor-adjacent lung showed the highest T cell clonality, higher than tumor, which suggests more focused antigenic responses in the adjacent lung. Of the top 100 tumor clones, a median of roughly 57 were detected in paired uninvolved adjacent lung; approximately 30 were also among that lung's top 100. Because the study design was exploratory, TCR variables were selected using unadjusted p-values without false-discovery rate correction. Longer overall survival was associated with higher blood T cell density, whereas shorter survival was associated with higher adjacent-lung clonality.

This sample comprised peripheral blood, obtained before any cancer treatment. The sequence links TRBV28 to TRBJ2-5; the D gene assignment is perhaps TRBD1 or TRBD2, with each matching 7 bases. The TCR comes from a woman between 35 and 70 years old with stage I lung adenocarcinoma. The DNA sequence is as follows: TGTGCCAGCAGGAGGGGGGGACAGCTCCAAGAGACCCAGTACTTC. It is translated as CASRRGGQLQETQYF. The CDR3 plus the reference TRBV28 and TRBJ2-5 genes for the other parts give the full variable domain: DVKVTQSSRYLVKRTGEKVFLECVQDMDHENMFWYRQDPGLGLRLIYFSYDVKMKEKGDIPEGYSVSREKKERFSLILESASTNQTSMYLCASRRGGQLQETQYFGPGTRLLVL.